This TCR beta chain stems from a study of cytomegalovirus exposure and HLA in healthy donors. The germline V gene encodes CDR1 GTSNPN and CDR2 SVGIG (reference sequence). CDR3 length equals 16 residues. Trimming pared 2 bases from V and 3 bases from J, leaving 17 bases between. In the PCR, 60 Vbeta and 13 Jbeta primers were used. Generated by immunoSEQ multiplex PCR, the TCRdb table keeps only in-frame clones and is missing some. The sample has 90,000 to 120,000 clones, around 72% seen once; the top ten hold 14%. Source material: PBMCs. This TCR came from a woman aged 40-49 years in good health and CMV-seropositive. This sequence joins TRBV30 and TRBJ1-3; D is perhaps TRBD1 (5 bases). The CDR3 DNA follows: TGTGCCTGGAGTACAGGTGTGGGGGGGATTGGAAACACCATATATTTT. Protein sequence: CAWSTGVGGIGNTIYF.